This T cell receptor (beta chain) originates from a study of OX40 agonist ivuxolimab in advanced cancers. Across the whole study: Ivuxolimab was administered intravenously to patients at 0.01 to 10 mg/kg every 2 weeks.

Study-wide results and limits: There was clonal expansion of CD4+ and CD8+ blood T cells by week 6 at 0.1 to 3.0 mg/kg.

Points on this clone: Its antigen is not known.

Assay used: immunoSEQ multiplex PCR; TCRdb lists only in-frame clones, some missing. The sample has tens of thousands of clones, 90% seen once; the top ten hold over 9.5%. The source was CD4+ or CD8+ T cells sorted from blood, collected in a trial of the OX40 agonist ivuxolimab. The TCR comes from an adult with an advanced solid tumor such as melanoma, head and neck, liver or kidney cancer.

CDR3 in amino acids: CASRGDSRYEQYF. The CDR3 coding sequence is TGTGCCAGCAGGGGGGACTCCCGATACGAGCAGTACTTC. This chain links TRBV7-2 with TRBJ2-7; tentatively, D is TRBD2 (6 bases). V was clipped by 6 bases and J by 4 bases, with 13 bases between them. This CDR3 spans 13 amino acids. From germline, CDR1 is SGHTA and CDR2 FQGNSA.